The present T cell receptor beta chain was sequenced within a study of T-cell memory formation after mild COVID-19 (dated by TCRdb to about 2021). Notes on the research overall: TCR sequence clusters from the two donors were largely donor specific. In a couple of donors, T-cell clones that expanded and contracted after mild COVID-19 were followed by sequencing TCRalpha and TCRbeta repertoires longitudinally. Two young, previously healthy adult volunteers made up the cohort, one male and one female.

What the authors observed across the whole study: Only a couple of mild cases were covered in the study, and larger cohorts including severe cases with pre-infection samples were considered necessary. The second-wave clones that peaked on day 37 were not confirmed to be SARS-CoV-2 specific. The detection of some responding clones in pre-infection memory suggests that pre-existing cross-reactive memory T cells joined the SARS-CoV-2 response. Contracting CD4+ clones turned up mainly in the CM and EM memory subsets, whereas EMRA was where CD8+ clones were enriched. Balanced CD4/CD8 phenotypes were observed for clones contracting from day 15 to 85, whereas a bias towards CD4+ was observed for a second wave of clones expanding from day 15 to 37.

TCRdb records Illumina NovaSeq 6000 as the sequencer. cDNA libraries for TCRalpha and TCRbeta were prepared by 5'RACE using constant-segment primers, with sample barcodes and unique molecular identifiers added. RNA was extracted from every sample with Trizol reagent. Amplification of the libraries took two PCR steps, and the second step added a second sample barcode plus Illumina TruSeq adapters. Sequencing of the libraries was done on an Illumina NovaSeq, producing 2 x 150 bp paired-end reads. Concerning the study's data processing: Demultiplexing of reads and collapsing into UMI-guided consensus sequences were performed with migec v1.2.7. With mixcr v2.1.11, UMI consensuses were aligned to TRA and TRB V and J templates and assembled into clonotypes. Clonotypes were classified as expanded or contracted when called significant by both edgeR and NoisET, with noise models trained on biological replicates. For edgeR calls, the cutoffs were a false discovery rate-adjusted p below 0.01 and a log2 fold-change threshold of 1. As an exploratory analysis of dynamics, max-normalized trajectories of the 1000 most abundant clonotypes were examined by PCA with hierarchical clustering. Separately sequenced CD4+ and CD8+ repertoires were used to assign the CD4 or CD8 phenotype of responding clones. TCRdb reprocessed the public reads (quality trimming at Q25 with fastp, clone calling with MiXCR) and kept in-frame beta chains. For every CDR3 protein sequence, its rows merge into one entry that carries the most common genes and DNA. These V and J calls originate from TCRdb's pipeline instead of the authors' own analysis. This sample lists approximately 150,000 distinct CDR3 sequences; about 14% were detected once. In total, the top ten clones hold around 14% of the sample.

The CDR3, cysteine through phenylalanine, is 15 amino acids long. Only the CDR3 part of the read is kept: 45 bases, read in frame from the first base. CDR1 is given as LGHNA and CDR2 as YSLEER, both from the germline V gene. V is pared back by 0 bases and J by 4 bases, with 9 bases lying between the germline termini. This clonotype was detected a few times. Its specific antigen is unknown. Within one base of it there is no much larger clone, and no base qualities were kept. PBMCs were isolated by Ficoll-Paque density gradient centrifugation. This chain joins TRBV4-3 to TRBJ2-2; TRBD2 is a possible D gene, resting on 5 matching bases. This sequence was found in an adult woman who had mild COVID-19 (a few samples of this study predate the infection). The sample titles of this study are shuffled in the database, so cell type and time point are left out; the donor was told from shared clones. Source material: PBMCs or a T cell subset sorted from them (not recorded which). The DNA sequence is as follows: TGCGCCAGCAGCCAAGATACTAGAGGCACCGGGGAGCTGTTTTTT. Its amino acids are CASSQDTRGTGELFF.